This TCR beta chain was recovered during a study of graft-versus-host responses after intestinal transplantation. Method: immunoSEQ multiplex PCR; TCRdb's copy keeps in-frame clones and lacks some. The sample records about 21,000 clones, around two fifths being singletons. The CDR3 loop spans 16 amino acids. Germline CDR1 reads KGHSH; CDR2 reads LQKENI. The trim removed 3 bases at V and 5 bases at J, leaving 10 bases unmatched. Irradiated stimulators labeled with violet dye, roughly 200,000 in number, were plated with roughly 200,000 CFSE-labeled responders. Sorting of proliferating CFSE-low CD3+CD4+ and CD3+CD8+ responders took place after the reaction.

This clonotype was sampled from a human patient who received an intestinal transplant. Source: alloreactive CD8+ T cells from a mixed lymphocyte reaction culture, taken before intestinal transplant. This sample's subset: CFSE-low proliferating T cells sorted from approximately six-day pre-transplant mixed lymphocyte reaction (GvH or HvG direction). The chain uses TRBV18 and TRBJ1-2; 9 nucleotides agree with TRBD1. The CDR3 DNA reads TGTGCCAGCTCACCCCCGGGACAGGGATCAATTTATGGCTACACCTTC. Protein product: CASSPPGQGSIYGYTF.